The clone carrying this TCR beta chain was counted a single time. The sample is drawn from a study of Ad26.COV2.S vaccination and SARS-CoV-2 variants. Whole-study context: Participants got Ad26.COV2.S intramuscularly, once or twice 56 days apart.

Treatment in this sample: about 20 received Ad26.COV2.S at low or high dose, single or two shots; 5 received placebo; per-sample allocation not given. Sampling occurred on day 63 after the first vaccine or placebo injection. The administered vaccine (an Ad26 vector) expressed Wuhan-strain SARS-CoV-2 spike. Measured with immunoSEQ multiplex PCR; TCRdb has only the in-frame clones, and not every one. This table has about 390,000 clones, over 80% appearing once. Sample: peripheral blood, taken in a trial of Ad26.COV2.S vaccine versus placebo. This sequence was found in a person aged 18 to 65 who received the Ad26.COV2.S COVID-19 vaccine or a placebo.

CDR3 sequence: CASSVEKGAASYEQYF. Written as DNA, the CDR3 is TGTGCCAGCAGCGTTGAGAAAGGGGCAGCGTCCTACGAGCAGTACTTC. The rearrangement joins TRBV7-9 to TRBJ2-7; D might be TRBD1 (5 bases). Trimming removed 5 bases from V and 1 base from J, with 18 bases in between. Germline CDR1 SEHNR, CDR2 FQNEAQ (reference sequence). The CDR3 covers 16 residues.